The next 20 T cell receptor beta chains were all read from a single sample in a study of regulatory T cells in long-lasting Graves disease. Arm-PCR with iRepertoire HTBI primers amplified the CDR3 regions for these TCR beta libraries. In TCRdb, the multiplex PCR reads were re-called with MiXCR into one record per CDR3 protein. This table holds around 300,000 distinct CDR3 sequences, under 25% found once. Time point meaning: persistent/refractory GD, antithyroid drugs over 5 years with positive TRAb. PBMC-derived RNA was used for the TCR library. The sequencing used peripheral blood mononuclear cells (PBMCs), collected when the disease was refractory, from a patient treated with antithyroid drugs. The receptors were gathered from a female donor with Graves disease.

The table lists this clonotype with many counts. This chain connects TRBV14 to TRBJ2-6, with D unclear. The CDR3 sequence is 17 residues long. V lost 3 bases and J lost 0, with 12 bases in between. The germline V gene has CDR1 SGHDN and CDR2 FVKESK. The CDR3 is CASSHPSTSSGANVLTF. As DNA, the CDR3 is TGTGCCAGCAGCCACCCCTCAACCTCCTCTGGGGCCAACGTCCTGACTTTC.

This clonotype was detected many times. V usage is TRBV7-8 and J usage is TRBJ2-2, with a weak D call TRBD2 (5 bases). Between the trimmed V and J ends, which lost 3 bases and 7 bases, there was a span of 18 bases. The CDR3 consists of 16 residues. Per germline, CDR1 SGHVS and CDR2 FQNEAQ. For the CDR3, the DNA is TGTGCCAGCAGCTTGGGATATCGAGGCCGGGGCGGGGAGCTGTTTTTT. This translates into CASSLGYRGRGGELFF.

This clonotype was recorded many times. The chain couples TRBV20-1 to TRBJ2-7; TRBD2 matches at 10 bases. The CDR3 is 15 amino acids. In germline, CDR1 is DFQATT, CDR2 SNEGSKA (reference sequence). Unmatched junction bases numbered 8, after V lost 3 bases and J lost 3 bases. DNA for the CDR3: TGCAGTGCTAGTCTATTATCTAGCGGGAGCTACGAGCAGTACTTC. This gives the protein CSASLLSSGSYEQYF.

The CDR3 is CASRTGQGVGEQYF. The CDR3 coding sequence is TGTGCCAGCAGGACCGGGCAGGGGGTTGGAGAGCAGTACTTC. The chain employs TRBV9 and TRBJ2-7; the match to TRBD1 covers 7 bases. The CDR3 has 14 residues. Germline V gene sequence: CDR1 SGDLS, CDR2 YYNGEE. Unmatched junction bases numbered 12, after V lost 5 bases and J lost 7 bases.

Written as DNA, the CDR3 is TGTGCCAGCAGTGCTTCCCGGGTCATGAATTCACCCCTCCACTTT. This codes for CASSASRVMNSPLHF. The rearrangement links TRBV27 to TRBJ1-6, with D hard to call. This CDR3 has 15 amino acids. Germline V gene data show CDR1 as MNHEY and CDR2 as SMNVEV (reference sequence). The V gene lost 5 bases and the J gene lost 7 bases, with 15 bases spanning the gap.

The chain combines TRBV27 with TRBJ2-5; the match to TRBD2 covers 9 bases. After removal of 5 bases from V and 7 bases from J, the junction contained 11 bases not matched to a gene. CDR1 is MNHEY, CDR2 SMNVEV, per germline (reference sequence). The CDR3 consists of 15 residues. The CDR3 region has the DNA TGTGCCAGCAGTGGATTAGCGGGAGTGGGGGGGACCCAGTACTTC. It yields the protein CASSGLAGVGGTQYF.

This clonotype came up many times. The chain couples TRBV29-1 to TRBJ1-1, with a tentative D call TRBD1 (5 bases). The CDR3 loop spans 13 amino acids. V was pared by 0 bases and J by 4 bases, with 9 bases between. Per the germline V gene, CDR1 is SQVTM and CDR2 is ANQGSEA. CDR3 residues: CSVEERGVTEAFF. CDR3 bases: TGCAGCGTTGAAGAGCGAGGGGTCACTGAAGCTTTCTTT. Using reference TRBV29-1 and TRBJ1-1 for the parts outside the CDR3, the full variable domain is SAVISQKPSRDICQRGTSLTIQCQVDSQVTMMFWYRQQPGQSLTLIATANQGSEATYESGFVIDKFPISRPNLTFSTLTVSNMSPEDSSIYLCSVEERGVTEAFFGQGTRLTVV.

This clonotype was detected only a few times. V and J are TRBV6-5 and TRBJ2-7; no clear D gene. This CDR3 is built from 14 residues. V shed 0 bases and J shed 5 bases, with 11 bases lying between them. The germline gives CDR1 MNHEY, CDR2 SVGAGI. The CDR3 DNA sequence: TGTGCCAGCAGTTACTCGGATTCCGCGCACGAGCAGTACTTC. Amino acid sequence: CASSYSDSAHEQYF.

The chain carries TRBV7-2 and TRBJ1-3, with D unclear. Germline CDR1 SGHTA, CDR2 FQGNSA. The ends were cut back, 1 base at V and 0 bases at J, with 7 bases in the middle. The CDR3 has 15 amino acids. CDR3 sequence: CASSLGRSSGNTIYF. DNA for the CDR3: TGTGCCAGCAGCTTAGGCCGGAGCTCTGGAAACACCATATATTTT.

This chain connects TRBV4-3 to TRBJ2-7; D unresolved. This CDR3 contains 15 residues. Germline V gene data show CDR1 as LGHNA and CDR2 as YSLEER. The germline V and J ends were trimmed by 0 bases and 0 bases, with 9 bases remaining between them. The DNA for the CDR3 is TGCGCCAGCAGCCAAGATATACAGAGCTCCTACGAGCAGTACTTC. Its translation is CASSQDIQSSYEQYF.

Remarks on this clonotype: A much more abundant neighbour one base away suggests this may be a read error. The rearrangement uses TRBV28 and TRBJ2-7; D not certain. Germline lookup yields CDR1 MDHEN and CDR2 SYDVKM. This CDR3 has 11 amino acids. Here the CDR3 reads CATENQGNSHF. Here the CDR3 DNA reads TGTGCCACCGAAAATCAAGGGAACTCCCACTTC.

This chain connects TRBV7-9 to TRBJ1-6, with D tentatively TRBD1 (5 bases). Germline lookup yields CDR1 SEHNR and CDR2 FQNEAQ (reference sequence). V gave up 5 bases and J gave up 4 bases, with 12 bases separating them. The CDR3 is made up of 15 amino acids. The CDR3 DNA sequence: TGTGCCAGCAGCACCGGGACGGAATATAATTCACCCCTCCACTTT. It yields the protein CASSTGTEYNSPLHF.

The table lists this clonotype with a few counts. The chain links TRBV6-1 to TRBJ2-7, with D possibly being TRBD1 or TRBD2 (5 bases each). The CDR3 is 13 residues long. The ends were cut back, 5 bases at V and 3 bases at J, with 11 bases in the middle. From germline, CDR1 is MNHNS and CDR2 SASEGT. Here the CDR3 DNA reads TGTGCCAGCAGTCCCCCGGGGCTCTACGAGCAGTACTTC. Protein product: CASSPPGLYEQYF.

This clonotype showed up just once. This chain joins TRBV6-2 or TRBV6-3 and TRBJ2-3; 9 positions match TRBD2. Germline values: CDR1 MNHEY, CDR2 SVGEGT. Trimming removed 8 bases from V and 4 bases from J; junction bases left unmatched: 7. The CDR3 contains 14 residues. The CDR3 sequence: CASGPRLAADTQYF. The CDR3 coding sequence is TGTGCCAGCGGTCCTAGACTAGCGGCAGATACGCAGTATTTT.

At least ten counts were recorded for this clonotype. This rearrangement joins TRBV12-3 or TRBV12-4 to TRBJ1-1; no clear D. V dropped 0 bases and J dropped 9 bases, with 11 bases sitting between them. The CDR3 is 13 residues long. CDR3: CASSLAQGAQAFF. Here the CDR3 DNA reads TGTGCCAGCAGTTTAGCGCAAGGCGCCCAAGCTTTCTTT.

This clonotype occurred many times. This sequence joins TRBV3-1 and TRBJ1-5; D possibly corresponds to TRBD1 (6 bases). In germline, CDR1 is LGHDT, CDR2 YNNKEL (reference sequence). V gave up 1 base and J gave up 7 bases, with 8 bases separating them. CDR3 size: 13 residues. CDR3 nucleotides: TGTGCCAGCAGCCAAGTCAGGGGCCAGCCCCAGCATTTT. It codes for CASSQVRGQPQHF.

This clonotype was detected a few times. The chain employs TRBV6-1 and TRBJ1-5; the D is unclear. The CDR3 is made up of 15 amino acids. The germline gives CDR1 MNHNS, CDR2 SASEGT. V dropped 5 bases and J dropped 0 bases, with 11 bases sitting between them. The CDR3 DNA is TGTGCCAGCAGTCCTCAGACGTCTAGCAATCAGCCCCAGCATTTT. Residues: CASSPQTSSNQPQHF.

This clonotype showed up just a few times. This chain uses TRBV20-1 with TRBJ2-7; no firm D call. The germline V gene encodes CDR1 DFQATT and CDR2 SNEGSKA (reference sequence). The CDR3 contains 12 residues. V shed 3 bases and J shed 0 bases, with 6 bases lying between them. The CDR3 protein is CSASEFSYEQYF. The CDR3 DNA sequence: TGCAGTGCTAGCGAGTTCTCCTACGAGCAGTACTTC.

The chain is built from TRBV7-8 and TRBJ2-2; the D gene could be TRBD1 or TRBD2 (5 bases each). This CDR3 region has 14 residues. V lost 7 bases and J lost 5, with 14 bases in between. Germline assignment: CDR1 SGHVS and CDR2 FQNEAQ. Here the CDR3 reads CASTRVGATGELFF. The CDR3 coding sequence is TGTGCCAGCACCCGAGTCGGGGCTACCGGGGAGCTGTTTTTT.

This clonotype was recorded a few times. The chain joins TRBV29-1 to TRBJ1-1; a possible D gene is TRBD1 (5 bases). The germline V gene encodes CDR1 SQVTM and CDR2 ANQGSEA. The CDR3 totals 14 residues. V lost 7 bases and J 1 base, leaving 16 bases between the germline ends. The CDR3 sequence is CSAGGSDENTEAFF. CDR3 in DNA: TGCAGCGCCGGGGGGTCAGATGAGAACACTGAAGCTTTCTTT.